This T cell receptor beta chain was sequenced for a study of patients and donors after allogeneic stem cell transplantation. Many counts were recorded for this clonotype. TCRdb redid the calling of the RT-PCR reads with MiXCR, one entry per CDR3 protein. Of approximately 90,000 distinct CDR3 sequences in the sample, approximately 5% are singletons; the top ten hold 2.6%. J lost 10 bases, V lost 5 bases, and 11 bases had no gene match. Germline assignment: CDR1 DFQATT and CDR2 SNEGSKA (reference sequence). The CDR3 is 15 residues long. The clonotype comes from a human donor who was either an allogeneic HSCT recipient or a stem cell or donor lymphocyte infusion donor (not recorded which). It is not recorded whose cells these are; they may come from a transplant donor. The specimen sequenced was blood, either unsorted or a sorted T cell fraction (not recorded which). The chain joins TRBV20-1 to TRBJ1-6; 10 bases are a match to TRBD1. The CDR3 bases are TGCAGTGCTTCCCCGGGACAGGGGCAGGGGTCACCCCTCCACTTT. This gives the protein CSASPGQGQGSPLHF.